This T cell receptor (beta chain) was sequenced during a study of Ad26.COV2.S vaccination and SARS-CoV-2 variants. Study-wide background: The authors gave Ad26.COV2.S intramuscularly, either once or twice 56 days apart. General study points: Possible underestimation of total T cell responses by the TCR breadth and depth analyses was noted.

Here immunoSEQ multiplex PCR was the method, and the copy in TCRdb shows in-frame clones only, minus some. The sample consists of around 450,000 clones, 89% of them appearing once. Treatment of the sample: 15 to 20 received Ad26.COV2.S at low or high dose, single or two shots; several received placebo; per-sample allocation not given. Material that was analyzed had been drawn on day 63 after the first vaccine or placebo injection. An adult aged 18-55 years in Boston served as the donor. Of note for this clone: What it binds is not known. Within the sample, other DNA sequences also encode this same CDR3.

The source is a person between 18 and 65 years old who received the Ad26.COV2.S COVID-19 vaccine or a placebo. Sequences were derived from peripheral blood, sampled in a trial of Ad26.COV2.S vaccine versus placebo.

In DNA form, the CDR3 reads TGTGCCAGCAGCCTGAACACCGGGGAGCTGTTTTTT. Protein sequence: CASSLNTGELFF. This chain connects TRBV7-9 to TRBJ2-2; D remains unclear. V dropped 5 bases and J dropped 1 base, with 2 bases sitting between them. Per germline, CDR1 SEHNR and CDR2 FQNEAQ (reference sequence). The CDR3 loop spans 12 amino acids.